This T cell receptor beta chain appears in the sequencing data of a study of memory CD4+ T cells and cytomegalovirus serostatus. In its sample, this clone was seen once. Its antigen is unidentified. The CDR3 sequence is 14 residues long. V lost 7 bases and J 7 bases, leaving 17 bases between the germline ends. Germline CDR1 MDHEN, CDR2 SYDVKM. Assay used: immunoSEQ multiplex PCR; TCRdb lists only in-frame clones, some missing. Of some 67,000 clones in the sample, 76% are singletons; the top ten hold around 4.5%. Regarding the study as a whole: Median bootstrapped AUC for CMV status was about 0.96 originally, around 0.91 US-trained.

Single viable CD3+CD4+CD8-CD45RO+ cells were sorted as the memory CD4+ T cells. Total CD4+ T cells were enriched by CD4 positive selection. This receptor was obtained from an adult in good health and CMV-seropositive. Sample: memory CD4+ T cells from blood. V usage is TRBV28 and J usage is TRBJ2-1; TRBD2 might be the D (5 bases). CDR3 in DNA: TGTGCCAGCACTCTATCCAATAGGAGGAATGAGCAGTTCTTC. Protein product: CASTLSNRRNEQFF.